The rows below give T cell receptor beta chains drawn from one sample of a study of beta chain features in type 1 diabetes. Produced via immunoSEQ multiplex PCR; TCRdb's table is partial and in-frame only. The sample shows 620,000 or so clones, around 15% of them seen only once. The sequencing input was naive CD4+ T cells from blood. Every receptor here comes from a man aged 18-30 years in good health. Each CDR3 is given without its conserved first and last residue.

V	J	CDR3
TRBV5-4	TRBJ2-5	ASSLGERDPQETQY
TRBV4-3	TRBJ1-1	ASGSPSGGEAF
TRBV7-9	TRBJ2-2	ASSLWNTGELF
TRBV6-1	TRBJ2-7	ASISLDRSYEQY
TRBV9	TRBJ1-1	ASSPRPGAGSEAF
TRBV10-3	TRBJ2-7	AISTASGRGEQY
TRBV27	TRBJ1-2	ASSPWGLYGYT
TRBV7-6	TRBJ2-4	ASSLATGGPSIQY
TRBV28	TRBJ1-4	ASSLSGEKLF
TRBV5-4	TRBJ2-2	ASSLANKRSLGAGELF
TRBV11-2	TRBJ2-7	ASSARDRGTYEQY
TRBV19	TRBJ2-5	ASSRSQTQY
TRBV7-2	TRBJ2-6	ASSPIAGSSGANVLT
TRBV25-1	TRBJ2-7	ASIPTEGASYEQY
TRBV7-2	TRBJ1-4	ASSRATNEKLF
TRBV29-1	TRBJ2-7	SVETGLPYEQY
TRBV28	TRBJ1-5	ASSLLTGVSNQPQH
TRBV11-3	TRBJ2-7	ASSIRTGGSYEQY
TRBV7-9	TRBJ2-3	ASSLRASGGASTDTQY
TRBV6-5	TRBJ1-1	ASSYASRVTEAF
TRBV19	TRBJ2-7	ASSIAGDRAAYEQY
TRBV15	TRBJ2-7	ATSRDLYSEQY
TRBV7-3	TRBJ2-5	ASSLRPERGLSETQY
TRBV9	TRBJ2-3	ASSVRLDTDTQY
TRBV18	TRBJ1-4	ASSPPSPGRMGEKLF
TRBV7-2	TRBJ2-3	ASSPLAGLAIDTQY
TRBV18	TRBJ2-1	ASSPPGTIVLEQF
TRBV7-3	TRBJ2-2	ASSSQGYWTGELF
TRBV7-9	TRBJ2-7	ASRGTSGPYEQY
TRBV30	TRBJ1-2	AWSSGPYGYT
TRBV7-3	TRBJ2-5	ASSLPDHGTQY
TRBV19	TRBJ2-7	ASSTQRQGAYEQY
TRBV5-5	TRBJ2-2	ASSWGHTGELF
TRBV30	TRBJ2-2	AWIWGGKGNTGELF
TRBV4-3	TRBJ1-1	ASSSRYGGRNTEAF
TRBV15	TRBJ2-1	ATRRQTSDEQF
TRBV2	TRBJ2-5	ASSRRETQY
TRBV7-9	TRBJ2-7	ASSPGLAGDAYEQY
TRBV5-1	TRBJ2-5	ASSLGDIQETQY
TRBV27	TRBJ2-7	ASRRETGSGLYEQY
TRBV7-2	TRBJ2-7	ASSLANRGAN
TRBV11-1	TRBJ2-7	ASSSRDRVYEQY
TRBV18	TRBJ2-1	ASSLTADTYNEQF
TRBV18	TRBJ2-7	ASSSNSYEQY
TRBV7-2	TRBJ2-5	ASRRGVGETQY
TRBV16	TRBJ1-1	ASSPRRYTEAF
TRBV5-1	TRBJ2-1	ASSVLETVGNEQF
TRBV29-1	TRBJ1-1	SVAGTGGRDTEAF
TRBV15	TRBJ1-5	ATSSQGGPYQPQH
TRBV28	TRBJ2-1	ASSSTVPNEQF
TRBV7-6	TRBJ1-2	ASSKADGYGYT
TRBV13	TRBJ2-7	ASSLTGLDYEQY
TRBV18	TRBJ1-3	ASSFTGVGNTIY
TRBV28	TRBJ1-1	ASGLGNTEAF
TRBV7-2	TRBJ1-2	ASSLDRAKYGYT